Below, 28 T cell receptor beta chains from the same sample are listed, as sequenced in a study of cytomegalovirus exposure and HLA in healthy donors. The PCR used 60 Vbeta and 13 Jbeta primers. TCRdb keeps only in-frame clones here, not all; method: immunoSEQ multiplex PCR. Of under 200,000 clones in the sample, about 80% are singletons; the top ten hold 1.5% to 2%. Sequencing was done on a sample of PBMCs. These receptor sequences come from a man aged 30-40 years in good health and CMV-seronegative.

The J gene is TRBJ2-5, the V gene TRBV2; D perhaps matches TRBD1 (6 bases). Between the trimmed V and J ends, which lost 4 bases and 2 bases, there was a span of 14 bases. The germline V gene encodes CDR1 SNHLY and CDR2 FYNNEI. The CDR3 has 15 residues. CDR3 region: CASSVQGIRQETQYF. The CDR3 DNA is TGTGCCAGCAGTGTTCAGGGGATACGACAAGAGACCCAGTACTTC.

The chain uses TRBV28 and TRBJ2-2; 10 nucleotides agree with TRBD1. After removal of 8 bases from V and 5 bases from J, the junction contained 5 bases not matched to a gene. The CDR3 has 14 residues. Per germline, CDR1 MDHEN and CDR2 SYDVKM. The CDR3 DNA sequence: TGTGCCAGCCAGGGACAGGGGCTTACCGGGGAGCTGTTTTTT. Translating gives CASQGQGLTGELFF.

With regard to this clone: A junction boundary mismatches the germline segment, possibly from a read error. The DNA of the CDR3 is TGCGCCACCCCTAATTTACCCCTCCACTTT. Amino acids: CATPNLPLHF. V gene TRBV10-1 combines with J gene TRBJ1-6; D uncertain. This CDR3 comprises 10 residues. The germline V gene encodes CDR1 WNHNN and CDR2 SYGVQD (reference sequence).

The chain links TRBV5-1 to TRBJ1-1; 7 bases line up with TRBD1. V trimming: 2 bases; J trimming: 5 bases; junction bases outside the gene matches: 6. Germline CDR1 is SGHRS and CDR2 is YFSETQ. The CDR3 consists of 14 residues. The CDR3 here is CASSFDRVGTEAFF. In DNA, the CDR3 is TGCGCCAGCAGCTTTGACAGGGTAGGGACTGAAGCTTTCTTT. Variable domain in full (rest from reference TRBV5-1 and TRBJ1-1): KAGVTQTPRYLIKTRGQQVTLSCSPISGHRSVSWYQQTPGQGLQFLFEYFSETQRNKGNFPGRFSGRQFSNSRSEMNVSTLELGDSALYLCASSFDRVGTEAFFGQGTRLTVV.

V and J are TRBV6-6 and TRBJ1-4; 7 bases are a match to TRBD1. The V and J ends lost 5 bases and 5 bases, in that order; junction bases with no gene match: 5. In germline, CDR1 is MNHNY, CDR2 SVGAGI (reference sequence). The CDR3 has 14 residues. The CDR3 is CASSPGTVNEKLFF. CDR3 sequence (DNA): TGTGCCAGCAGTCCGGGGACAGTAAATGAAAAACTGTTTTTT.

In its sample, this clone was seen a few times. DNA for the CDR3: TGTGCCAGCAGCTCCGTAGGGACACACTCTGGAAACACCATATATTTT. Amino acid sequence: CASSSVGTHSGNTIYF. The V call is TRBV7-2, the J call TRBJ1-3, with D perhaps TRBD1 (6 bases). Germline CDR1 and CDR2: SGHTA and FQGNSA. V was pared by 4 bases and J by 0 bases, with 13 bases between. The CDR3 runs to 16 residues.

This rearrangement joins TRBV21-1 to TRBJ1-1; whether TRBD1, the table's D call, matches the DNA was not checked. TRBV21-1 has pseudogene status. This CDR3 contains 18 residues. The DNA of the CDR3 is TGTGCCAGCAGCAAAGATTTAACAGGGAAAAACTTCCAGACTGAAGCTTTCTTT. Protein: CASSKDLTGKNFQTEAFF.

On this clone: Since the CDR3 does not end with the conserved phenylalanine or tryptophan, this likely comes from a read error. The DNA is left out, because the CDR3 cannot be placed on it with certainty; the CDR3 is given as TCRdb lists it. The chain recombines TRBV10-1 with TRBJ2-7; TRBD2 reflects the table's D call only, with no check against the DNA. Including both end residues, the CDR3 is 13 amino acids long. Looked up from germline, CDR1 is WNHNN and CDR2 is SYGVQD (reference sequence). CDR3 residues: CASSESCQLAGEI.

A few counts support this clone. This chain's CDR3 is CASSSPREGADTQYF. DNA of the CDR3: TGTGCCAGCAGCTCCCCGCGGGAGGGGGCAGATACGCAGTATTTT. The gene calls are TRBV7-9 and TRBJ2-3; 9 bases agree with TRBD2. V was clipped by 4 bases and J by 4 bases; unmatched bases: 6. The CDR3 sequence is 15 residues long. Germline V gives CDR1 SEHNR, CDR2 FQNEAQ (reference sequence).

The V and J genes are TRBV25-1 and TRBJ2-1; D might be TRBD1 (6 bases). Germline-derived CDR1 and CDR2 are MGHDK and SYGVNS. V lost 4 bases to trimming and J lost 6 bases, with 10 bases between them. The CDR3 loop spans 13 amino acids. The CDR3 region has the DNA TGTGCCAGCAGTGTGGGACAACCCAATGAGCAGTTCTTC. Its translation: CASSVGQPNEQFF.

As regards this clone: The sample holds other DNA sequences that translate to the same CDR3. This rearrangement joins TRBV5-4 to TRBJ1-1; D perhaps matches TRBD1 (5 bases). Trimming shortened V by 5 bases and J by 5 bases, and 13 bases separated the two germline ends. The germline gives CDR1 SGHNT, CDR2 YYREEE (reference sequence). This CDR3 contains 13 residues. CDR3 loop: CASSFQGGTEAFF. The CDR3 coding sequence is TGTGCCAGCAGTTTTCAGGGAGGGACTGAAGCTTTCTTT.

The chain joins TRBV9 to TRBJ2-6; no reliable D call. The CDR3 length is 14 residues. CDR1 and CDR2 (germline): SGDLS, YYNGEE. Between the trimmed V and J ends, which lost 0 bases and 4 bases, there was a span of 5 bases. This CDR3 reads CASSVVAGANVLTF. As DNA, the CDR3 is TGTGCCAGCAGCGTAGTCGCGGGGGCCAACGTCCTGACTTTC. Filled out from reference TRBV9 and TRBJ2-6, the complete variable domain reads DSGVTQTPKHLITATGQRVTLRCSPRSGDLSVYWYQQSLDQGLQFLIQYYNGEERAKGNILERFSAQQFPDLHSELNLSSLELGDSALYFCASSVVAGANVLTFGAGSRLTVL.

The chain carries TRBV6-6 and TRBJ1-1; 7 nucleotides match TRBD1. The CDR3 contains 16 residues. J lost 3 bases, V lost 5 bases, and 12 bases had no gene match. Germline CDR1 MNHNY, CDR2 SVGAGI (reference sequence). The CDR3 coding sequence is TGTGCCAGCAGTGGCTACAGGGGCCCGGCGGACACTGAAGCTTTCTTT. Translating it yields CASSGYRGPADTEAFF.

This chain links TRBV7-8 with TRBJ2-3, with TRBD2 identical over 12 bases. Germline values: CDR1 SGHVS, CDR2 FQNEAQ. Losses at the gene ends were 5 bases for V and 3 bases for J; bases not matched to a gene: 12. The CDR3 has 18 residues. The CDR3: CASSHSRLAGVGTDTQYF. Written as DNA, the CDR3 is TGTGCCAGCAGCCACTCTAGACTAGCGGGAGTTGGGACAGATACGCAGTATTTT.

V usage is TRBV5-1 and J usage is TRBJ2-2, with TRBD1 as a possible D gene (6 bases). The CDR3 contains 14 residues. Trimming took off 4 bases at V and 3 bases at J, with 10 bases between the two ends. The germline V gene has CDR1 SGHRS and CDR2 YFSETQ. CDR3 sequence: CASSREGDTGELFF. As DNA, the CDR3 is TGCGCCAGCAGCCGCGAGGGGGACACCGGGGAGCTGTTTTTT.

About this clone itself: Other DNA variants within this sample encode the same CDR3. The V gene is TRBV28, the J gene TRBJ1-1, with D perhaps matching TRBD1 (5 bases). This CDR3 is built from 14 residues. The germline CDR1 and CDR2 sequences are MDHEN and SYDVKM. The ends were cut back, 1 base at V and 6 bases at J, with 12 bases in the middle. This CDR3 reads CASSLFSQGPEAFF. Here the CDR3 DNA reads TGTGCCAGCAGTTTATTCAGTCAGGGTCCTGAAGCTTTCTTT.

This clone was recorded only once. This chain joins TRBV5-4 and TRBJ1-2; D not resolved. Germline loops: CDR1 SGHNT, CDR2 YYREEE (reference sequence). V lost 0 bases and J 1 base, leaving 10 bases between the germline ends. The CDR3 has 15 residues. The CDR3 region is CASSLEAGLNYGYTF. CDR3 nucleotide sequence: TGTGCCAGCAGCTTGGAGGCAGGTCTTAACTATGGCTACACCTTC.

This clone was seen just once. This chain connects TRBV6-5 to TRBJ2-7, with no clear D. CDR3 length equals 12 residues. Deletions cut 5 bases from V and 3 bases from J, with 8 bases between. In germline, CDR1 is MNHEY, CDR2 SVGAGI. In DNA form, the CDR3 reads TGTGCCAGCAGTAGCCCGGGCTACGAGCAGTACTTC. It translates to CASSSPGYEQYF.

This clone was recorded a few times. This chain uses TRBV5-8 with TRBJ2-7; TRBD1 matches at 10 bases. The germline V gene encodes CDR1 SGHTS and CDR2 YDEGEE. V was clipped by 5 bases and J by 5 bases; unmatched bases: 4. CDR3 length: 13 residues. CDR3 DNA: TGTGCCAGCAGAGTGACAGGGGGCCACGAGCAGTACTTC. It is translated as CASRVTGGHEQYF.

The CDR3: CSVSGQSSYEQYF. The CDR3 DNA reads TGCAGCGTCTCGGGACAGAGCTCCTACGAGCAGTACTTC. The rearrangement uses TRBV29-1 and TRBJ2-7; 7 bases align to TRBD1. The length of the CDR3 is 13 residues. In germline, CDR1 is SQVTM, CDR2 ANQGSEA. V gave up 6 bases and J gave up 0 bases; unmatched junction bases: 5.

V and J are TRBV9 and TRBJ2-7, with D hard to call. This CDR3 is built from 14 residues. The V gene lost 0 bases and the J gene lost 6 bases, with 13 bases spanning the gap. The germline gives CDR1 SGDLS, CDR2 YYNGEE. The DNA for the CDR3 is TGTGCCAGCAGCGTAGCTCCAGGTGGTGCCGAGCAGTACTTC. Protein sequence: CASSVAPGGAEQYF.

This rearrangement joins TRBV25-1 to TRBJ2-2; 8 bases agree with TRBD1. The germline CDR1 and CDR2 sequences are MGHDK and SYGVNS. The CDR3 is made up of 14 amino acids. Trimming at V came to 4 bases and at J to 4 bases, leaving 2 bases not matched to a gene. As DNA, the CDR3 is TGTGCCAGCAGTGGACAGGGGCCCACCGGGGAGCTGTTTTTT. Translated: CASSGQGPTGELFF.

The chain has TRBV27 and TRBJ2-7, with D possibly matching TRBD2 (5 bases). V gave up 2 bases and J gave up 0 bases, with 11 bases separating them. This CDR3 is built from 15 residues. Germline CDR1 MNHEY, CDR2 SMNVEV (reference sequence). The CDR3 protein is CASSLRLADSYEQYF. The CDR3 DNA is TGTGCCAGCAGTTTAAGGCTAGCAGACTCCTACGAGCAGTACTTC.

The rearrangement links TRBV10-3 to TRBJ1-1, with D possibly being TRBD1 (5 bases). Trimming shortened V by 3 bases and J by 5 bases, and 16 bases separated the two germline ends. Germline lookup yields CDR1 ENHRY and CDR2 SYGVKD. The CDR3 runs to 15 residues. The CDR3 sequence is CAISDGHQRNTEAFF. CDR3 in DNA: TGTGCCATCAGTGATGGACACCAGAGGAATACTGAAGCTTTCTTT.

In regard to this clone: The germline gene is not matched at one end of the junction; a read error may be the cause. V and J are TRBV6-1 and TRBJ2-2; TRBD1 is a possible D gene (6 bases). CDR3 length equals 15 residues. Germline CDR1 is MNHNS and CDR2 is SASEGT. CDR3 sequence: CASSEAKQGNGKLFF. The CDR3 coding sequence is TGTGCCAGCAGTGAAGCAAAACAGGGTAACGGGAAGCTGTTTTTT.

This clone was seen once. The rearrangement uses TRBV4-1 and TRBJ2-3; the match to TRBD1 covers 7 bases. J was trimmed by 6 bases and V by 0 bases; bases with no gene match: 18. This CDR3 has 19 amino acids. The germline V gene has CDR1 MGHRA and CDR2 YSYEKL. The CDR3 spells CASSQDGGQDRGGWDTQYF. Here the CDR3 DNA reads TGCGCCAGCAGCCAAGATGGAGGACAGGACCGGGGTGGGTGGGATACGCAGTATTTT.

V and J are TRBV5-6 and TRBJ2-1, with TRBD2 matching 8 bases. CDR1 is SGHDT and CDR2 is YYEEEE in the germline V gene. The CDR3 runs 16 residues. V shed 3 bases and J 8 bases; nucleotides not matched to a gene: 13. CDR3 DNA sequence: TGTGCCAGCAGCTCTCCACTCTTAGCGGGAATCGATGAGCAGTTCTTC. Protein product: CASSSPLLAGIDEQFF.

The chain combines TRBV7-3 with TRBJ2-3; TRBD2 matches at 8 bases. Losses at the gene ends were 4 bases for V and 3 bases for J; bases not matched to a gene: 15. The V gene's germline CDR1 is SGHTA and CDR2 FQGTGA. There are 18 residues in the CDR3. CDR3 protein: CASSSISGMAGPTDTQYF. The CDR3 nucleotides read TGTGCCAGCAGCTCGATTAGCGGGATGGCCGGTCCGACAGATACGCAGTATTTT.